The sequence of this TCR beta chain was determined in a study of T cell responses to AZD1222 COVID-19 vaccine. This CDR3 region has 13 residues. J gave up 6 bases and V 8 bases, and 7 bases lay outside the gene matches. Germline V CDR1 and CDR2: SNHLY, FYNNEI. As for this clone: Its target is unknown.

Study-level findings and limits: Unmutated regions of variants are reportedly targeted by nearly half of spike-specific TCRs. Baseline serology detected seropositivity in only six or seven AZD1222 recipients. Donors were chiefly white British, with a greater number of females, and clonal diversity was perhaps underestimated. Across spike, vaccine-associated CD4 TCRs were found, dominant at 160-218 and 743-854.

This table comes from immunoSEQ multiplex PCR, and its TCRdb copy is limited to in-frame clones, with some not included. The data contain 120,000 to 150,000 clones, approximately 89% of them singletons. This chain joins TRBV2 and TRBJ1-5, with 7 bases that match TRBD1. Sample: peripheral blood, taken on day 0 of AZD1222 vaccination. The clonotype comes from an adult in good health. The CDR3: CASGGQLVQPQHF. The CDR3 DNA reads as TGTGCCAGCGGGGGACAGTTGGTTCAGCCCCAGCATTTT.